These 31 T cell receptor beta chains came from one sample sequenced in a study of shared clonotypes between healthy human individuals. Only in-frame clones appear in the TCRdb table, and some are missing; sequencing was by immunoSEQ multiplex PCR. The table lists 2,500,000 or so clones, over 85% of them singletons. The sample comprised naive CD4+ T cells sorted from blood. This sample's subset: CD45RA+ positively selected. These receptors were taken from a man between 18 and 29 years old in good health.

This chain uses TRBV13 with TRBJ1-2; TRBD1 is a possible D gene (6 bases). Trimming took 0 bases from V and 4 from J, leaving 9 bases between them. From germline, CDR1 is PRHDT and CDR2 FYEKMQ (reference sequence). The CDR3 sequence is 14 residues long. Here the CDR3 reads CASSLGGGAYGYTF. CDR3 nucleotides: TGTGCCAGCAGCTTAGGCGGGGGGGCCTATGGCTACACCTTC.

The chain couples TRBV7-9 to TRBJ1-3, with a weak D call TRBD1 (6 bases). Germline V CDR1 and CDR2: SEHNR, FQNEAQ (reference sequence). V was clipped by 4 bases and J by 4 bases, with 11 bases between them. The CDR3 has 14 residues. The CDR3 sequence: CASSSTGTGNTIYF. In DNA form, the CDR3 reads TGTGCCAGCAGCTCAACAGGGACGGGAAACACCATATATTTT.

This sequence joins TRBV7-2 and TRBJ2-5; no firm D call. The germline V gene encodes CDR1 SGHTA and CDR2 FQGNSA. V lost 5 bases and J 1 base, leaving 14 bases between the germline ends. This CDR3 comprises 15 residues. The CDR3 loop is CASSPRIWAQETQYF. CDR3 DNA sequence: TGTGCCAGCAGCCCCCGTATTTGGGCCCAAGAGACCCAGTACTTC.

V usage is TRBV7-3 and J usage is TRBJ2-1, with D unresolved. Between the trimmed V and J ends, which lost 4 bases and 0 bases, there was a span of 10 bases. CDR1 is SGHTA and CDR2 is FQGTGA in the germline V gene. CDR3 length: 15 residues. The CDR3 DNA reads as TGTGCCAGCAGCTCCGGCCTCCTCTCCTACAATGAGCAGTTCTTC. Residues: CASSSGLLSYNEQFF.

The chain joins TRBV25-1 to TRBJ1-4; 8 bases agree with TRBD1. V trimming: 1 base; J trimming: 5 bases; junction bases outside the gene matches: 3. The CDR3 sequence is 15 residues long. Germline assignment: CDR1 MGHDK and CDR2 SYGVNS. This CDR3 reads CASSEWTGLNEKLFF. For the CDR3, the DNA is TGTGCCAGCAGTGAATGGACAGGGCTAAATGAAAAACTGTTTTTT.

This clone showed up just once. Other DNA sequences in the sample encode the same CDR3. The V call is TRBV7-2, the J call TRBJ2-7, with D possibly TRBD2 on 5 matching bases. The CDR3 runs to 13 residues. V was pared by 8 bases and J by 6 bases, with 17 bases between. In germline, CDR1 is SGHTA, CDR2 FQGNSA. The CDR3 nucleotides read TGTGCCAGCTCACTCGGGCTAGCCGGCGAGCAGTACTTC. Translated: CASSLGLAGEQYF.

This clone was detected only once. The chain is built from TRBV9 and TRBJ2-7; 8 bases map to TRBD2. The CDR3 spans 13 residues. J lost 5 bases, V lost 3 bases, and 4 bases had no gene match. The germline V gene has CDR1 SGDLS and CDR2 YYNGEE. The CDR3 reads CASSATGGHEQYF. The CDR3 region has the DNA TGTGCCAGCAGCGCTACGGGGGGGCACGAGCAGTACTTC. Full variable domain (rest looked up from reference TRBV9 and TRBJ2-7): DSGVTQTPKHLITATGQRVTLRCSPRSGDLSVYWYQQSLDQGLQFLIQYYNGEERAKGNILERFSAQQFPDLHSELNLSSLELGDSALYFCASSATGGHEQYFGPGTRLTVT.

The CDR3 protein is CASAGTANTGELFF. The CDR3 DNA reads as TGTGCCAGCGCCGGGACAGCGAACACCGGGGAGCTGTTTTTT. This chain joins TRBV6-1 and TRBJ2-2, with TRBD1 identical over 7 bases. V lost 8 bases to trimming and J lost 0 bases; unmatched junction nucleotides: 3. The length of the CDR3 is 14 residues. Germline V CDR1 and CDR2: MNHNS, SASEGT.

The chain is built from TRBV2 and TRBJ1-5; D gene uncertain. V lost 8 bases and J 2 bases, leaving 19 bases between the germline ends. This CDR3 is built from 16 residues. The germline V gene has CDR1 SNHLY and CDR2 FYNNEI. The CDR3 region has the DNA TGTGCCAGCGACACATCCGCTTCCATTGGCAATCAGCCCCAGCATTTT. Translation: CASDTSASIGNQPQHF.

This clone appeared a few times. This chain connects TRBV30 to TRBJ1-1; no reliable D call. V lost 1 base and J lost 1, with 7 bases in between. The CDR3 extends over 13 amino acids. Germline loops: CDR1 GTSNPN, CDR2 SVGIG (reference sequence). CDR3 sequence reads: CAWSGRGNTEAFF. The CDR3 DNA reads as TGTGCCTGGAGTGGACGGGGGAACACTGAAGCTTTCTTT.

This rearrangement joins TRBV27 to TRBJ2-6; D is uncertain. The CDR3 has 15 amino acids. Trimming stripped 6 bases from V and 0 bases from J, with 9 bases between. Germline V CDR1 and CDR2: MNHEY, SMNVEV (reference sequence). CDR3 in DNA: TGTGCCAGCAGCGGGCTCTACTCTGGGGCCAACGTCCTGACTTTC. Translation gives CASSGLYSGANVLTF.

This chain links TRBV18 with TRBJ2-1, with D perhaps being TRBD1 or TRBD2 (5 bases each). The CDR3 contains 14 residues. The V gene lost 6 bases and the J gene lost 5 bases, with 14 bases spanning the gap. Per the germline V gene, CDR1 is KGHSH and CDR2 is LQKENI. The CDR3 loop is CASSSGTQNNEQFF. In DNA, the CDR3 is TGTGCCAGCTCGTCCGGGACCCAGAACAATGAGCAGTTCTTC. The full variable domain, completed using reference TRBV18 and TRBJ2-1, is NAGVMQNPRHLVRRRGQEARLRCSPMKGHSHVYWYRQLPEEGLKFMVYLQKENIIDESGMPKERFSAEFPKEGPSILRIQQVVRGDSAAYFCASSSGTQNNEQFFGPGTRLTVL.

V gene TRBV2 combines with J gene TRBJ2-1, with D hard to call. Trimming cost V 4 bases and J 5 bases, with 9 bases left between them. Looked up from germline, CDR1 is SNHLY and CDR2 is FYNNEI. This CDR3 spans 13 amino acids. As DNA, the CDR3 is TGTGCCAGCAGTGCGGCTCTCCACAATGAGCAGTTCTTC. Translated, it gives CASSAALHNEQFF.

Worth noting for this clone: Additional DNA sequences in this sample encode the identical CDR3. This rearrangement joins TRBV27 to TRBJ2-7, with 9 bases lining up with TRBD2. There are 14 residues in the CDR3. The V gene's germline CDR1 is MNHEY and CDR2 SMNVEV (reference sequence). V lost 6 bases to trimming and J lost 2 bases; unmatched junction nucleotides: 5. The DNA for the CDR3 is TGTGCCAGCAGCAGGGCGGGAGGGCCCTACGAGCAGTACTTC. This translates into CASSRAGGPYEQYF.

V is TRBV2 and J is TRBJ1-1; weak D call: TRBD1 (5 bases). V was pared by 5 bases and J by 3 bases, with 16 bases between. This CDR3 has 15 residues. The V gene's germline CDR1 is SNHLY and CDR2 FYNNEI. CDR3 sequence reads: CASSPEGGGHTEAFF. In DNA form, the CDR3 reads TGTGCCAGCAGTCCCGAGGGCGGGGGTCACACTGAAGCTTTCTTT.

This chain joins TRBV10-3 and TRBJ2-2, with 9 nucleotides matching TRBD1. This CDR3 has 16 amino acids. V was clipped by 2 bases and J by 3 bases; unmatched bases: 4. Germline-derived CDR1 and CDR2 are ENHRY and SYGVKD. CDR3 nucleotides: TGTGCCATCAGTGAGGAGACAGGGGGGTACACCGGGGAGCTGTTTTTT. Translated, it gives CAISEETGGYTGELFF.

This CDR3 is CAWIYREGSNEQFF. For the CDR3, the DNA is TGTGCCTGGATTTACCGGGAGGGTAGCAATGAGCAGTTCTTC. The gene calls are TRBV30 and TRBJ2-1; 8 positions match TRBD2. Unmatched junction bases numbered 8, after V lost 4 bases and J lost 6 bases. The CDR3 is 14 amino acids. Germline CDR1 reads GTSNPN; CDR2 reads SVGIG (reference sequence).

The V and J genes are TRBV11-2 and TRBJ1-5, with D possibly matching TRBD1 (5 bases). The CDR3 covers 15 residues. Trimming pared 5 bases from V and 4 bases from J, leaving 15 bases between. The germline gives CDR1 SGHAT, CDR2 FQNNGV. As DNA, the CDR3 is TGTGCCAGCAGCCCCGAGGGGAGTTGGAATCAGCCCCAGCATTTT. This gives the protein CASSPEGSWNQPQHF.

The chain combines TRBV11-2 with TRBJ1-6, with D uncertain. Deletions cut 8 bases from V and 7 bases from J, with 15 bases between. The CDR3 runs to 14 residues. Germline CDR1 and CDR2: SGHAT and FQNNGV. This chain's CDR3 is CASGTEGGNSPLHF. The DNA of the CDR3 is TGTGCCAGCGGAACCGAGGGAGGGAATTCACCCCTCCACTTT.

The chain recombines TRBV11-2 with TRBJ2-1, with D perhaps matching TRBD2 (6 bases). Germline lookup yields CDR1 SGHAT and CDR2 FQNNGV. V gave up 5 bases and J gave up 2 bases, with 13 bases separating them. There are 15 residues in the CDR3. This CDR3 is CASSPSGLPYNEQFF. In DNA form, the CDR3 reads TGTGCCAGCAGCCCCTCGGGACTTCCCTACAATGAGCAGTTCTTC.

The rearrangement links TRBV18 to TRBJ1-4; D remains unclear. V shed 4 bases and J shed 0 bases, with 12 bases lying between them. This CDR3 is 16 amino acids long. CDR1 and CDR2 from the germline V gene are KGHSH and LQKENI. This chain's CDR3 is CASSLQAASTNEKLFF. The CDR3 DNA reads TGTGCCAGCTCACTTCAGGCCGCTTCAACTAATGAAAAACTGTTTTTT.

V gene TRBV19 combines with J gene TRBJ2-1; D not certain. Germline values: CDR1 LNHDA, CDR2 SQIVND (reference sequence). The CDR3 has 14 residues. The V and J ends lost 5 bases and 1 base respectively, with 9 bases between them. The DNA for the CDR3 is TGTGCCAGTAGTTCCGGGTATTCCTACAATGAGCAGTTCTTC. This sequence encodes CASSSGYSYNEQFF.

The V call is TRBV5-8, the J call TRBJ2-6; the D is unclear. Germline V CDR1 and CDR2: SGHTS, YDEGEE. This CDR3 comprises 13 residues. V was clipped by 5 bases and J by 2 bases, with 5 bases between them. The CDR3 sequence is CASRQTGANVLTF. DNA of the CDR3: TGTGCCAGCAGGCAAACTGGGGCCAACGTCCTGACTTTC.

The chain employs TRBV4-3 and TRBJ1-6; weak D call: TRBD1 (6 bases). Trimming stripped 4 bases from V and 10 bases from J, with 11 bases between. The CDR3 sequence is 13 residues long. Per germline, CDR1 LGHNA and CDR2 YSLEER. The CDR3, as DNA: TGCGCCAGCAGCCGGAACAGGGACTCACCCCTCCACTTT. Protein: CASSRNRDSPLHF.

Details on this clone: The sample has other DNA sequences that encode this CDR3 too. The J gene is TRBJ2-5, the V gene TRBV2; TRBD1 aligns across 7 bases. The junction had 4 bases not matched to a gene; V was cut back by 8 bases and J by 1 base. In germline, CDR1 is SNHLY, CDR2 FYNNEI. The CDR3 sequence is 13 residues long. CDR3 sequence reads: CASGGQLQETQYF. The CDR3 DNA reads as TGTGCCAGCGGGGGACAGCTCCAAGAGACCCAGTACTTC.

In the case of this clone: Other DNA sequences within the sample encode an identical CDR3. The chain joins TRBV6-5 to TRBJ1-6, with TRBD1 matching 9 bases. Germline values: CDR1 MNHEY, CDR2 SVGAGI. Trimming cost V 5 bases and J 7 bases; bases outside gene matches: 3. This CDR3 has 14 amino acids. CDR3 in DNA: TGTGCCAGCAGTCGACAGGGGGGGAATTCACCCCTCCACTTT. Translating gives CASSRQGGNSPLHF.

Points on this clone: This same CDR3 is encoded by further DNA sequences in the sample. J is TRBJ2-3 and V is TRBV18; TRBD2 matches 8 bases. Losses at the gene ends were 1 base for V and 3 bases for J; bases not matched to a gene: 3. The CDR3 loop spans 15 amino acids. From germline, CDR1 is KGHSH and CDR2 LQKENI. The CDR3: CASSPRSSGTDTQYF. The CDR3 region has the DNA TGTGCCAGCTCACCACGGTCTAGCGGGACAGATACGCAGTATTTT.

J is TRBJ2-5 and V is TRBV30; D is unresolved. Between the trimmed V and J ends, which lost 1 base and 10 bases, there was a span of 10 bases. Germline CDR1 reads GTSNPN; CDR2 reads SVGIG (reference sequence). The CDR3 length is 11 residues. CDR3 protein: CAWSASAGQYF. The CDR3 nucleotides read TGTGCCTGGAGTGCATCAGCTGGCCAGTACTTC.

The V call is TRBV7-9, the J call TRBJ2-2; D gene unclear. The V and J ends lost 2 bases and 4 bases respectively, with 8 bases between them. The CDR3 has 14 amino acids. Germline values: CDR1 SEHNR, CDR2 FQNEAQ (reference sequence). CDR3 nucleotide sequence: TGTGCCAGCAGCTTAACCGCCCCCACCGGGGAGCTGTTTTTT. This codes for CASSLTAPTGELFF.

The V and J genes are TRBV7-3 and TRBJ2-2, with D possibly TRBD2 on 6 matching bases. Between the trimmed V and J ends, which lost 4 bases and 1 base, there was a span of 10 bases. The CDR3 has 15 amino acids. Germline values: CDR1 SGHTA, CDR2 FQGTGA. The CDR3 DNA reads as TGTGCCAGCAGCTCTGGGGGAGGGAACACCGGGGAGCTGTTTTTT. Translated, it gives CASSSGGGNTGELFF.

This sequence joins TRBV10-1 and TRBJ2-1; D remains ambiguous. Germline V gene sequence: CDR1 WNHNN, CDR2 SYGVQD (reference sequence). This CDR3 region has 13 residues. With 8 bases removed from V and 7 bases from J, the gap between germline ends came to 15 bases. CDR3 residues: CASLRPDSNEQFF. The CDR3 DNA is TGCGCCAGCTTAAGGCCCGATTCTAATGAGCAGTTCTTC.